This T cell receptor (beta chain) was documented in a study of blood T cell repertoires in COVID-19. Looking at the study overall: T cells, B-cell-depleted T cells, or PBMCs provided the cDNA or gDNA that served as material.

The CDR3 runs 16 residues. Trimming took 4 bases from V and 0 from J, leaving 14 bases between them. In germline, CDR1 is SGHNT, CDR2 YYREEE (reference sequence). How the authors handled the data: Nucleated cell number was recorded as an estimate derived from reference gene primer amplification. Method: immunoSEQ multiplex PCR; TCRdb's copy keeps in-frame clones and lacks some. That table furnishes V, J and clone size, whereas the DNA furnished D and trimming. Among approximately 100,000 clones listed, around 90% were seen once. The TCR originated in a man in his fifties in a cohort sampled during active COVID-19. V is TRBV5-4 and J is TRBJ2-1, with D perhaps TRBD2 (7 bases). Source material: peripheral blood. The DNA for the CDR3 is TGTGCCAGCAGCCCGGGGGGCGGACTCTCCTACAATGAGCAGTTCTTC. As protein: CASSPGGGLSYNEQFF. The whole variable domain, remainder taken from reference TRBV5-4 and TRBJ2-1, is ETGVTQSPTHLIKTRGQQVTLRCSSQSGHNTVSWYQQALGQGPQFIFQYYREEENGRGNFPPRFSGLQFPNYSSELNVNALELDDSALYLCASSPGGGLSYNEQFFGPGTRLTVL.